The 11 T cell receptor beta chains below come from one sample, sequenced in a study of human T cells and chemical hapten exposure. TCRdb independently ran MiXCR on the RACE reads; one entry per CDR3 protein. The sample includes 360,000 or so distinct CDR3 sequences, under 6.5% of them seen just once. Time point in this sample: patch test 2, 6 weeks after DPC sensitization. Stated treatment: therapeutic diphenylcyclopropenone sensitization with weekly scalp DPC. The sequenced sample was whole blood, obtained in connection with sensitization to the hapten diphenylcyclopropenone (DPC). The receptors shown here come from a woman aged 18-29 years with alopecia areata. Some clones in this sample may be carry-over from other donors' samples.

This clonotype was found a few times. The chain links TRBV3-1 to TRBJ2-3; no firm D call. The CDR3 runs to 13 residues. V lost 4 bases and J lost 6, with 11 bases in between. Per the germline V gene, CDR1 is LGHDT and CDR2 is YNNKEL (reference sequence). The DNA of the CDR3 is TGTGCCAGCAGCCCTCCGCTCTGGGATACGCAGTATTTT. It translates to CASSPPLWDTQYF.

Only a few counts were recorded for this clonotype. The chain recombines TRBV4-2 with TRBJ2-6; D gene ambiguous. CDR1 is LGHNA, CDR2 YNFKEQ, per germline. Trimming stripped 0 bases from V and 3 bases from J, with 15 bases between. The CDR3 totals 18 residues. The CDR3 sequence is CASSQDFDEQNGANVLTF. CDR3 bases: TGTGCCAGCAGCCAAGATTTCGACGAACAAAATGGGGCCAACGTCCTGACTTTC.

This clonotype came up many times. The CDR3, as DNA: TGTGCCAGTCGCGCTTGGAGGTCCGGTTCTGGTACGCAGTATTTT. It is translated as CASRAWRSGSGTQYF. The chain employs TRBV7-8 and TRBJ2-3; possible D gene TRBD2, 5 bases. The CDR3 contains 15 residues. Germline values: CDR1 SGHVS, CDR2 FQNEAQ. V was clipped by 9 bases and J by 8 bases, with 24 bases between them.

J is TRBJ2-3 and V is TRBV5-1; 7 bases map to TRBD1. Germline V lookup: CDR1 SGHRS, CDR2 YFSETQ. Trimming took 4 bases from V and 1 from J; bases not matched to a gene: 3. This CDR3 comprises 14 residues. The CDR3 reads CASSKGQRTDTQYF. The CDR3 nucleotides read TGCGCCAGCAGCAAGGGACAGCGCACAGATACGCAGTATTTT.

Comments on this clonotype: Germline and junction disagree at one end, which may indicate a read error. The CDR3 DNA reads as TGTGTCAGCAGTGACGGGGGGGCCACAGATACGCAGTATTTT. Protein: CVSSDGGATDTQYF. V usage is TRBV6-4 and J usage is TRBJ2-3; 8 bases match TRBD2. The length of the CDR3 is 14 residues. CDR1 and CDR2 (germline): MRHNA, SNTAGT.

This clonotype has at least ten counts. The chain couples TRBV28 to TRBJ1-2; D is perhaps TRBD1 (6 bases). Germline V CDR1 and CDR2: MDHEN, SYDVKM. The CDR3 consists of 15 residues. V dropped 2 bases and J dropped 1 base, with 11 bases sitting between them. The CDR3 DNA is TGTGCCAGCAGTTTACCCCGGACAGTTAACTATGGCTACACCTTC. Its translation is CASSLPRTVNYGYTF.

V and J are TRBV7-8 and TRBJ2-1; tentatively, D is TRBD1 (6 bases). There are 14 residues in the CDR3. V was shortened by 3 bases and J by 7 bases, with 13 bases between the two germline ends. In germline, CDR1 is SGHVS, CDR2 FQNEAQ. CDR3 in DNA: TGTGCCAGCAGCTTGACAGGTCTTTGGAATGAGCAGTTCTTC. This gives the protein CASSLTGLWNEQFF.

This clonotype was detected only a few times. The chain uses TRBV20-1 and TRBJ2-3; D gene uncertain. The length of the CDR3 is 14 residues. Trimming took off 3 bases at V and 1 base at J, with 11 bases between the two ends. CDR1 DFQATT and CDR2 SNEGSKA come from the germline V gene (reference sequence). CDR3 in DNA: TGCAGTGCTAGCCAGCGTTGGGGCACAGATACGCAGTATTTT. Translated: CSASQRWGTDTQYF.

V gene TRBV4-3 combines with J gene TRBJ2-7, with D perhaps matching TRBD2 (7 bases). Germline loops: CDR1 LGHNA, CDR2 YSLEER. The V end lost 6 bases, the J end lost 7 bases, and 19 bases lay between the germline ends. The CDR3 loop spans 14 amino acids. Written as DNA, the CDR3 is TGCGCCAGCAGTCAGAGAGAGGGGGGGCGAGAGCAGTACTTC. It is translated as CASSQREGGREQYF.

With respect to this clonotype: A much bigger clone sits one base away, suggesting this may be a read error. The CDR3 DNA is TGTGCCAGCAGCTTGCCCCCCGAGACTAGGAGTTACAATGAGCAGTTCTTC. The encoded protein is CASSLPPETRSYNEQFF. The chain recombines TRBV5-4 with TRBJ2-1; a weak D match, TRBD2 (6 bases). CDR1 is SGHNT and CDR2 is YYREEE in the germline V gene (reference sequence). The CDR3 has 17 residues. V shed 1 base and J shed 4 bases, with 18 bases lying between them. The whole variable domain, filled in from reference TRBV5-4 and TRBJ2-1, reads ETGVTQSPTHLIKTRGQQVTLRCSSQSGHNTVSWYQQALGQGPQFIFQYYREEENGRGNFPPRFSGLQFPNYSSELNVNALELDDSALYLCASSLPPETRSYNEQFFGPGTRLTVL.

This clonotype was seen a few times. The rearrangement uses TRBV5-5 and TRBJ2-3; D may correspond to TRBD1 or TRBD2 (6 bases each). CDR1 and CDR2 from the germline V gene are SGHKS and YYEKEE (reference sequence). This CDR3 is 17 amino acids long. V shed 3 bases and J shed 3 bases, with 20 bases lying between them. The CDR3 DNA is TGTGCCAGCAGCTATACGGGGGCTGGGGCCCAAACAGATACGCAGTATTTT. It yields the protein CASSYTGAGAQTDTQYF.